The 26 T cell receptor beta chains below come from one sample, sequenced in a study of T-cell reconstitution after alpha-beta-depleted transplantation in children. Researchers prepared the TCRbeta library using unique molecular identifiers, the study reports. TCRdb reanalysed the PCR reads using MiXCR and keeps one entry per CDR3 protein. The table records hundreds of thousands of distinct CDR3 sequences, roughly 15% of them present only once. The sequencing used PBMCs, mostly from graft donor cells, collected 360 days after TCRalphabeta/CD19-depleted stem cell transplant. These receptors all come from a male patient between 2 and 10 years old who had a stem cell transplant for acute lymphoblastic leukemia, so the T cells may come from the graft donor.

This clonotype was seen ten or more times. The V call is TRBV6-2 or TRBV6-3, the J call TRBJ2-1, with 9 bases matching TRBD1. J gave up 3 bases and V 5 bases, and 14 bases lay outside the gene matches. The germline CDR1 and CDR2 sequences are MNHEY and SVGEGT. This CDR3 spans 18 amino acids. CDR3 nucleotides: TGTGCCAGCAGTACGGGCCCTATGACAGGGGGGTTCTACAATGAGCAGTTCTTC. It translates to CASSTGPMTGGFYNEQFF.

This rearrangement joins TRBV7-3 to TRBJ2-5; D assignment may be TRBD1 or TRBD2 (5 bases each). V lost 2 bases and J 7 bases, leaving 17 bases between the germline ends. CDR3 size: 15 residues. The germline gives CDR1 SGHTA, CDR2 FQGTGA. Written as DNA, the CDR3 is TGTGCCAGCAGCTTATGGGGACGAGAATACGGGACCCAGTACTTC. This codes for CASSLWGREYGTQYF.

There are a few counts of this clonotype. V is TRBV14 and J is TRBJ2-1; 15 nucleotides agree with TRBD2. J gave up 6 bases and V 1 base, and 10 bases lay outside the gene matches. The CDR3 runs 19 residues. Germline loops: CDR1 SGHDN, CDR2 FVKESK. The CDR3 coding sequence is TGTGCCAGCAGCCAAGTAACGGGACTAGCGGGAGGTTCGGTCAATGAGCAGTTCTTC. Protein product: CASSQVTGLAGGSVNEQFF.

This clonotype showed up just a few times. This rearrangement joins TRBV2 to TRBJ1-5; 9 positions match TRBD1. The V gene end was trimmed by 2 bases and the J gene end by 4 bases; junction bases not matched to a gene: 15. Germline CDR1 is SNHLY and CDR2 is FYNNEI. CDR3 length: 19 amino acids. CDR3 loop: CASSEFTWVGQGTNQPQHF. The CDR3 DNA reads as TGTGCCAGCAGTGAATTTACCTGGGTGGGACAGGGCACAAATCAGCCCCAGCATTTT.

This clonotype appeared a few times. The chain uses TRBV11-2 and TRBJ2-1, with 12 nucleotides matching TRBD2. This CDR3 is 16 amino acids long. Per the germline V gene, CDR1 is SGHAT and CDR2 is FQNNGV. V lost 2 bases and J lost 3; bases outside the gene matches: 2. The DNA for the CDR3 is TGTGCCAGCAGCTTACGACTAGCGGGGGACTACAATGAGCAGTTCTTC. This translates into CASSLRLAGDYNEQFF.

The CDR3 loop is CASRHSGSRSYEQYF. The CDR3, as DNA: TGTGCCAGCAGACACAGCGGGAGTCGGTCCTACGAGCAGTACTTC. The chain has TRBV7-2 and TRBJ2-7, with 8 bases identical to TRBD2. Trimming took 6 bases from V and 1 from J; bases not matched to a gene: 8. Germline assignment: CDR1 SGHTA and CDR2 FQGNSA. The CDR3 sequence is 15 residues long.

This chain joins TRBV14 and TRBJ2-1; D call uncertain. The germline V and J ends were trimmed by 0 bases and 0 bases, with 18 bases remaining between them. Germline V gene sequence: CDR1 SGHDN, CDR2 FVKESK. The length of the CDR3 is 19 residues. CDR3 loop: CASSQDRDFGRTSYNEQFF. Written as DNA, the CDR3 is TGTGCCAGCAGCCAAGACCGTGACTTTGGCAGGACCTCCTACAATGAGCAGTTCTTC. The full variable domain, completed using reference TRBV14 and TRBJ2-1, is EAGVTQFPSHSVIEKGQTVTLRCDPISGHDNLYWYRRVMGKEIKFLLHFVKESKQDESGMPNNRFLAERTGGTYSTLKVQPAELEDSGVYFCASSQDRDFGRTSYNEQFFGPGTRLTVL.

The chain links TRBV11-2 to TRBJ2-5, with 9 bases matching TRBD2. The V gene's germline CDR1 is SGHAT and CDR2 FQNNGV. V lost 6 bases, J lost 2 bases, and 13 bases stayed unmatched. The CDR3 runs 17 residues. The CDR3 DNA follows: TGTGCCAGCAGGGAGGGGCGCGGGGGGGCTCGGCAAGAGACCCAGTACTTC. Translation gives CASREGRGGARQETQYF.

This clonotype has just a few counts. The chain uses TRBV2 and TRBJ2-2, with D possibly TRBD1 on 5 matching bases. Germline V lookup: CDR1 SNHLY, CDR2 FYNNEI. The CDR3 spans 14 residues. V was cut by 6 bases and J by 4 bases, with 12 bases left in between. The CDR3 DNA sequence: TGTGCCAGCAGCATGGGGCACGGCACCGGGGAGCTGTTTTTT. This translates into CASSMGHGTGELFF.

V gene TRBV20-1 combines with J gene TRBJ1-1; D is uncertain. Trimming pared 6 bases from V and 8 bases from J, leaving 16 bases between. The V gene's germline CDR1 is DFQATT and CDR2 SNEGSKA (reference sequence). The CDR3 extends over 12 amino acids. The CDR3 nucleotides are TGCAGTGCACCTAAACGGGGTCTAGAAGCTTTCTTT. It specifies CSAPKRGLEAFF.

DNA for the CDR3: TGTGCCAGCAGCTTGGGCGGGATAGGAGGAGAGACCCAGTACTTC. Its protein product is CASSLGGIGGETQYF. The J gene is TRBJ2-5, the V gene TRBV11-2, with D possibly TRBD2 on 6 matching bases. Germline values: CDR1 SGHAT, CDR2 FQNNGV. The CDR3 totals 15 residues. Trimming removed 3 bases from V and 4 bases from J, with 15 bases in between.

The chain combines TRBV30 with TRBJ2-3; 7 nucleotides agree with TRBD2. The CDR3 extends over 15 amino acids. CDR1 GTSNPN and CDR2 SVGIG come from the germline V gene (reference sequence). V dropped 0 bases and J dropped 1; count of bases not matched to a gene: 4. CDR3 coding DNA: TGTGCCTGGAGTGTAGGTACTAGCGGCACAGATACGCAGTATTTT. Translation: CAWSVGTSGTDTQYF.

This clonotype was seen only a few times. V is TRBV9 and J is TRBJ2-1; TRBD1 matches at 8 bases. Germline lookup yields CDR1 SGDLS and CDR2 YYNGEE. This CDR3 comprises 15 residues. V trimming: 3 bases; J trimming: 2 bases; junction bases outside the gene matches: 4. This chain's CDR3 is CASSARTGPYNEQFF. The CDR3 DNA is TGTGCCAGCAGCGCTAGGACAGGGCCCTACAATGAGCAGTTCTTC.

This clonotype was seen more than once but under ten times. The CDR3 DNA is TGTGCCAGCAGCTTATGGGCGGGGGGGCAGGACGAGCAGTACTTC. It translates to CASSLWAGGQDEQYF. This rearrangement joins TRBV7-2 to TRBJ2-7, with 9 bases lining up with TRBD2. The V gene end was trimmed by 2 bases and the J gene end by 5 bases; junction bases not matched to a gene: 7. Germline V gene lookup returns CDR1 SGHTA and CDR2 FQGNSA. The CDR3 is 15 residues long.

This chain joins TRBV4-1 and TRBJ2-3, with D unclear. V dropped 3 bases and J dropped 4 bases, with 8 bases sitting between them. The CDR3 spans 13 residues. Germline CDR1 is MGHRA and CDR2 is YSYEKL. The CDR3 here is CASSQYGPDTQYF. As DNA, the CDR3 is TGCGCCAGCAGCCAGTATGGGCCAGATACGCAGTATTTT.

The gene calls are TRBV12-3 or TRBV12-4 and TRBJ1-2; D might be TRBD1 (5 bases). The CDR3 has 13 residues. V lost 5 bases, J lost 14 bases, and 21 bases lay in between. The CDR3 DNA follows: TGTGCCAGCAGTCCGAGGGGTCCTAAGGCTAGGACCTTC. It encodes CASSPRGPKARTF.

Only a few counts were recorded for this clonotype. The chain couples TRBV5-1 to TRBJ2-7; 11 bases map to TRBD2. V was clipped by 4 bases and J by 0 bases; unmatched bases: 6. The CDR3 sequence is 16 residues long. CDR1 and CDR2 (germline): SGHRS, YFSETQ. CDR3 DNA: TGCGCCAGCAGCACTCTAGCGGGGGGCCGCTCCTACGAGCAGTACTTC. As protein: CASSTLAGGRSYEQYF.

This clonotype was detected only a few times. V usage is TRBV4-3 and J usage is TRBJ2-7; D tentatively reads TRBD1 or TRBD2 (5 bases each). Germline lookup yields CDR1 LGHNA and CDR2 YSLEER. CDR3 size: 15 residues. The germline V and J ends were trimmed by 3 bases and 5 bases, with 17 bases remaining between them. Here the CDR3 reads CASSQGTARDNEQYF. CDR3 sequence (DNA): TGCGCCAGCAGCCAGGGGACCGCCCGGGATAACGAGCAGTACTTC.

In its sample, this clonotype was seen a few times. DNA for the CDR3: TGCGCCAGCAGCGAATCGGACAGCACATACAATGAGCAGTTCTTC. Translating gives CASSESDSTYNEQFF. This rearrangement joins TRBV5-1 to TRBJ2-1, with a tentative D call TRBD1 (6 bases). The CDR3 is 15 amino acids. CDR1 and CDR2 from the germline V gene are SGHRS and YFSETQ. V lost 4 bases to trimming and J lost 4 bases, with 15 bases between them. The entire variable domain, with the rest obtained from reference TRBV5-1 and TRBJ2-1, is as follows: KAGVTQTPRYLIKTRGQQVTLSCSPISGHRSVSWYQQTPGQGLQFLFEYFSETQRNKGNFPGRFSGRQFSNSRSEMNVSTLELGDSALYLCASSESDSTYNEQFFGPGTRLTVL.

This clonotype turned up a few times. The chain links TRBV28 to TRBJ2-1; D gene uncertain. Germline CDR1 is MDHEN and CDR2 is SYDVKM. Deletions cut 6 bases from V and 4 bases from J, with 22 bases between. The CDR3 runs to 17 residues. This chain's CDR3 is CASSSSGPFRRYNEQFF. CDR3 DNA sequence: TGTGCCAGCAGCTCATCGGGCCCCTTCAGAAGATACAATGAGCAGTTCTTC.

This clonotype was detected ten times or more. The genes are TRBV6-5 and TRBJ2-2, with TRBD2 matching 12 bases. The V segment lost 0 bases and the J segment 9 bases; nucleotides outside the gene matches: 8. CDR1 and CDR2 from the germline V gene are MNHEY and SVGAGI. This CDR3 has 17 amino acids. CDR3 sequence: CASSYSILAGGARELFF. CDR3 bases: TGTGCCAGCAGTTACTCGATACTAGCGGGGGGAGCAAGGGAGCTGTTTTTT.

This clonotype was found a few times. The chain has TRBV13 and TRBJ2-3; possibly TRBD2 for D (5 bases). The V end lost 5 bases, the J end lost 0 bases, and 15 bases lay between the germline ends. Germline V CDR1 and CDR2: PRHDT, FYEKMQ (reference sequence). The CDR3 has 16 amino acids. CDR3 DNA sequence: TGTGCCAGCAGCCCCAGAGGGCGGGCGAGCACAGATACGCAGTATTTT. Protein: CASSPRGRASTDTQYF.

In its sample, this clonotype was seen many times. The J gene is TRBJ2-5, the V gene TRBV25-1; maybe TRBD1 (5 bases). Germline CDR1 is MGHDK and CDR2 is SYGVNS. This CDR3 is 15 amino acids long. V lost 1 base and J 4 bases, leaving 13 bases between the germline ends. CDR3 protein: CASSESFGALETQYF. CDR3 coding DNA: TGTGCCAGCAGTGAATCGTTTGGGGCATTAGAGACCCAGTACTTC. The entire variable domain, with the rest obtained from reference TRBV25-1 and TRBJ2-5, is as follows: EADIYQTPRYLVIGTGKKITLECSQTMGHDKMYWYQQDPGMELHLIHYSYGVNSTEKGDLSSESTVSRIRTEHFPLTLESARPSHTSQYLCASSESFGALETQYFGPGTRLLVL.

This sequence joins TRBV10-3 and TRBJ1-5, with D possibly TRBD1 on 5 matching bases. The CDR3 spans 13 residues. The germline gives CDR1 ENHRY, CDR2 SYGVKD. The V and J ends lost 10 bases and 4 bases respectively, with 14 bases between them. CDR3 bases: TGTGCCACCGAAGCAGGGTCGAATCAGCCCCAGCATTTT. Its protein is CATEAGSNQPQHF.

The table lists this clonotype with a few counts. This chain uses TRBV4-2 with TRBJ2-3, with a possible D match to TRBD2 (6 bases). V shed 0 bases and J shed 11 bases, with 18 bases lying between them. The CDR3 consists of 15 residues. CDR1 is LGHNA and CDR2 is YNFKEQ in the germline V gene. The CDR3 sequence is CASSQEGLALGMQYF. The CDR3 nucleotides are TGTGCCAGCAGCCAAGAAGGGCTAGCGTTGGGAATGCAGTATTTT.

The gene calls are TRBV6-2 or TRBV6-3 and TRBJ2-7; D unclear. Trimming cost V 6 bases and J 0 bases, with 18 bases left between them. This CDR3 spans 16 amino acids. CDR1 MNHEY and CDR2 SVGEGT come from the germline V gene. This CDR3 reads CASRPLRQPHSYEQYF. The CDR3 DNA sequence: TGTGCCAGCAGGCCACTACGTCAGCCGCACTCCTACGAGCAGTACTTC.